This is a list of T cell receptor beta chains from one sample in a study of blood T cells in healthy people across ages. TCRdb re-called the 5' RACE reads with MiXCR, one entry per CDR3 protein. The sample records approximately 760,000 distinct CDR3 sequences, 20% to 30% being singletons. In addition, the sample was reused for a study of T cells of mothers and their children.

Sample: blood. The source of these receptors is a boy aged 10-17 years in good health. CDR3s include the opening cysteine and the closing phenylalanine or tryptophan. A D gene is named only where the DNA matches it firmly. Not every row has a clone size; where given, it reads once, few, many or a size class.

V gene: TRBV7-9; D gene: .; clone size: .; J gene: TRBJ2-7; CDR3 DNA: TGTGCCAGCAGCTTAGACGCTATGATCCACGAGCAGTACTTC; CDR3 protein: CASSLDAMIHEQYF
V gene: TRBV13; D gene: .; clone size: .; J gene: TRBJ1-4; CDR3 DNA: TGTGCCAGCAGCCTTGGACAGCCAGAATATACAACTAATGAAAAACTGTTTTTT; CDR3 protein: CASSLGQPEYTTNEKLFF
V gene: TRBV2; D gene: .; clone size: .; J gene: TRBJ2-2; CDR3 DNA: TGTGCCAGCACCGAAAGGGTTGAGCCCGGGGAGCTGTTTTTT; CDR3 protein: CASTERVEPGELFF
V gene: TRBV10-3; D gene: .; clone size: .; J gene: TRBJ2-7; CDR3 DNA: TGTGCCATCAGTGCCGGCTTTGGCGAGCAGTACTTC; CDR3 protein: CAISAGFGEQYF
V gene: TRBV6-5; D gene: .; clone size: few; J gene: TRBJ2-5; CDR3 DNA: TGTGCCAGCAGACCCGAGGGTCGGGAGACCCAGTACTTC; CDR3 protein: CASRPEGRETQYF
V gene: TRBV5-1; D gene: .; clone size: .; J gene: TRBJ2-1; CDR3 DNA: TGCGCCAGCAGCTTGGACTGCGCCTACAATGAGCAGTTCTTC; CDR3 protein: CASSLDCAYNEQFF
V gene: TRBV20-1; D gene: TRBD1; clone size: .; J gene: TRBJ2-5; CDR3 DNA: TGCAGTGCTAGAGATGTGACAGGGATCGGGGAGACCCAGTACTTC; CDR3 protein: CSARDVTGIGETQYF
V gene: TRBV6-2/TRBV6-3; D gene: TRBD2; clone size: .; J gene: TRBJ2-3; CDR3 DNA: TGTGCCAGCAGCCCAACTAGCGGGGGATTGGATACGCAGTATTTT; CDR3 protein: CASSPTSGGLDTQYF
V gene: TRBV6-5; D gene: TRBD2; clone size: .; J gene: TRBJ2-7; CDR3 DNA: TGTGCCAGCAGCGCCCCGGGACTAGCGGGCTACGAGCAGTACTTC; CDR3 protein: CASSAPGLAGYEQYF
V gene: TRBV20-1; D gene: TRBD2; clone size: few; J gene: TRBJ2-1; CDR3 DNA: TGCAGTGCTGACCATAGCGGGGGGGCCCATGAGCAGTTCTTC; CDR3 protein: CSADHSGGAHEQFF
V gene: TRBV14; D gene: .; clone size: few; J gene: TRBJ1-2; CDR3 DNA: TGTGCCAGCAGCCAAGAACCCCCAGGGACCTATGGCTACACCTTC; CDR3 protein: CASSQEPPGTYGYTF
V gene: TRBV20-1; D gene: .; clone size: .; J gene: TRBJ2-3; CDR3 DNA: TGCAGTGCACCGCTTGGCCCTCCCACAGATACGCAGTATTTT; CDR3 protein: CSAPLGPPTDTQYF
V gene: TRBV5-1; D gene: .; clone size: few; J gene: TRBJ1-1; CDR3 DNA: TGCGCCAGCAGCTTGGTGGGCGAGGTCGACACTGAAGCTTTCTTT; CDR3 protein: CASSLVGEVDTEAFF
V gene: TRBV20-1; D gene: .; clone size: .; J gene: TRBJ2-5; CDR3 DNA: TGCAGTGCTACGGGAGCTGGGGGGGCCGGAGAGACCCAGTACTTC; CDR3 protein: CSATGAGGAGETQYF
V gene: TRBV20-1; D gene: TRBD2; clone size: .; J gene: TRBJ2-1; CDR3 DNA: TGCAGTGCTGTCGGGACTAGCGGGAGTATGGATGAGCAGTTCTTC; CDR3 protein: CSAVGTSGSMDEQFF
V gene: TRBV11-1; D gene: TRBD2; clone size: once; J gene: TRBJ2-7; CDR3 DNA: TGTGCCAGCAGCAGCCCGGGCGGGGGGGCAGCCTACGAGCAGTACTTC; CDR3 protein: CASSSPGGGAAYEQYF
V gene: TRBV4-3; D gene: .; clone size: once; J gene: TRBJ1-2; CDR3 DNA: TGCGCCAGCAGCCAAGATACCCCTACCTACTATGGCTACACCTTC; CDR3 protein: CASSQDTPTYYGYTF
V gene: TRBV29-1; D gene: .; clone size: .; J gene: TRBJ1-2; CDR3 DNA: TGCAGCGTTGCAAGGTACAACTATGGCTACACCTTC; CDR3 protein: CSVARYNYGYTF
V gene: TRBV20-1; D gene: TRBD1; clone size: few; J gene: TRBJ2-7; CDR3 DNA: TGCAGTGTCCCGGACAGGCGTTGGTACGAGCAGTACTTC; CDR3 protein: CSVPDRRWYEQYF
V gene: TRBV7-9; D gene: .; clone size: many; J gene: TRBJ2-5; CDR3 DNA: TGTGCCAGCAGCCCCAGGGAACAAGAGACCCAGTACTTC; CDR3 protein: CASSPREQETQYF